The text below deals with one T cell receptor (beta chain). Its antigen has not been determined. No base quality values were provided; no much bigger clone lies one nucleotide off. The immunoSEQ Assay, a bias-controlled multiplex PCR, was used to amplify TCRbeta CDR3 regions from genomic DNA. The published analysis was carried out like this. The number of nucleated cells in each sample was estimated from the amplification of reference gene primers within the assay. To quantify the absolute abundance of each unique TCRbeta CDR3 rearrangement, sequence reads were collapsed and filtered. Productive Simpson clonality was computed per sample as the square root of Simpson's diversity index over productive rearrangements. Drawn from immuneACCESS, this table holds only the in-frame rearrangements with V and J called that TCRdb kept. Clones are partly lost; checked studies trace under half to an unresolved V gene and leave the rest unexplained. V, J and clone size were drawn from that table, and D and trimming were deduced from the DNA. The sample yields around 120,000 clones; more than 75% were counted once. The ten largest clones represent 25% to 30% of the sample.

These data belong to a study of blood T cell repertoires in COVID-19 (TCRdb year 2020). About the study as a whole: Samples from collaborators originated in the United States, Italy and Spain and spanned both the acute and convalescent phases of COVID-19. Where available, HLA class I and class II types were obtained from metadata supplied by the sample provider rather than from assay-based typing. A freely available public database, intended as a resource for researchers studying the immune response to SARS-CoV-2, is where the repertoires were released. Deeply sampled blood TCRbeta repertoires from subjects exposed to, actively infected with, or recovered from COVID-19 were included in the dataset. The sample metadata nearly always contained a de-identified subject ID, COVID-19 status, age in years and sex. The samples were drawn from two sources: the first 160 participants of the ongoing ImmuneRACE study, and 1,000 to 1,500 subjects contributed by 6 global collaborators. The prospective study material was composed of cDNA or gDNA derived from T cells, B-cell-depleted T cells, or PBMCs.

According to the germline V gene, CDR1 reads SNHLY and CDR2 reads FYNNEI. Trimming accounts for 6 bases at V and 7 bases at J, while the number of junction bases matched to no gene is 16. The CDR3 holds 19 amino acids from the cysteine to the phenylalanine. Only the CDR3 part of the read is kept: 57 bases, read in frame from the first base. Whole blood was collected in K2EDTA tubes by collaborating institutions according to the institutions' own protocols. Collaborator samples were shipped for TCRbeta analysis as frozen whole blood, isolated PBMCs, or DNA extracted from either sample type. Beyond this particular receptor, the publication reports: How much clinical and demographic metadata was included differed by source and by participant, and the metadata was provided uncurated.

Recombination linked TRBV2 to TRBJ2-1, and 15 bases in between align with TRBD2. Material for sequencing was peripheral blood. The sequence came from a woman aged 70-85 years with acute or convalescent COVID-19. The CDR3 corresponds to CASRGPRPGLAGGTNEQFF. The nucleotides read TGTGCCAGCAGAGGGCCCCGTCCGGGACTAGCGGGGGGTACAAATGAGCAGTTCTTC.